A single sample is the source of the 23 T cell receptor delta chains below, sequenced in a study of gamma-delta T cells after stem cell transplantation. TCRdb ran CATT on the RT-PCR reads. Here the sample spans under 6,000 delta-chain clones, around 1.9% being singletons. Sequencing was carried out using gamma-delta T cells. These receptor sequences come from a human donor. It is not recorded whose cells these are; they may come from a transplant donor.

To note about this clone: TCRdb's entry gives the protein of a much larger clone, which mismatches this DNA's translation at residue 11, likely from a read error; the protein reported here is translated from the DNA. The chain is built from TRDV2 and TRDJ1; 9 nucleotides match TRDD3. The junction had 12 bases not matched to a gene; V was cut back by 4 bases and J by 1 base. Germline CDR1 and CDR2: GEAIGNYY and EKD. The CDR3 sequence is 17 residues long. The CDR3 region has the DNA TGTGCCTGTGATGTTCTCCTGGGGGATCCTTGCACCGATAAACTCATCTTT. Its translation: CACDVLLGDPCTDKLIF.

Concerning this clone: The TCRdb protein comes from a much larger clone and disagrees with this DNA's translation at residue 3, likely due to a read error; the protein given here is derived from the DNA. The rearrangement links TRDV2 to TRDJ1, with 13 bases fitting TRDD3. The CDR3 is made up of 18 amino acids. CDR1 is GEAIGNYY and CDR2 is EKD in the germline V gene. The CDR3 DNA reads as TGTGCCCGTGACGCCGTACTGGGGGATACGCGGGACACCGATAAACTCATCTTT. Translating it yields CARDAVLGDTRDTDKLIF.

This clone was recorded at least ten times. It differs at one base from a far larger clone, so likely a read error. This same CDR3 is encoded by further DNA sequences in the sample. V and J are TRDV2 and TRDJ3; 8 bases are shared with TRDD3. The CDR3 is 23 amino acids. CDR1 and CDR2 (germline): GEAIGNYY, EKD. CDR3 sequence: CACDTVVRDTPEETSWDTRQMFF. As DNA, the CDR3 is TGTGCCTGCGACACCGTTGTCCGGGATACGCCGGAAGAAACCTCCTGGGACACCCGACAGATGTTTTTC.

CDR3 DNA sequence: TGTGCCTGTGACACGGTTGGACTGGGGGCTTATAACACCGATAAACTCATCTTT. Translated: CACDTVGLGAYNTDKLIF. V usage is TRDV2 and J usage is TRDJ1; TRDD3 matches at 8 bases. Germline CDR1 is GEAIGNYY and CDR2 is EKD. The CDR3 contains 18 residues. After removal of 1 base from V and 0 bases from J, the junction contained 12 bases not matched to a gene.

In regard to this clone: TCRdb pairs this DNA with a much larger clone's protein that differs at residue 18, likely a read error; the protein shown was translated from the DNA. The chain uses TRDV2 and TRDJ3; TRDD3 matches at 12 bases. From germline, CDR1 is GEAIGNYY and CDR2 EKD. This CDR3 has 20 residues. CDR3 coding DNA: TGTGCCTGTGACAATACTGGGGGATACTTACCGTCCTGGGACACCCGACAGATATTTTTC. Protein product: CACDNTGGYLPSWDTRQIFF.

This clone is deemed large (0.1 to 1%). Different DNA sequences within this sample yield the same CDR3. The V and J genes are TRDV2 and TRDJ1; D uncertain. Germline V lookup: CDR1 GEAIGNYY, CDR2 EKD. The V end was cut by 3 bases, the J end by 0 bases, with 7 bases between. This CDR3 region has 13 residues. The CDR3 spells CACDFLDTDKLIF. CDR3 nucleotides: TGTGCCTGTGACTTTCTGGACACCGATAAACTCATCTTT.

A word on this clone: This is likely an artifact of a read error, given a far larger clone one base away. Other DNA sequences in the sample encode the same CDR3. V and J are TRDV2 and TRDJ1, with 8 bases matching TRDD3. Looked up from germline, CDR1 is GEAIGNYY and CDR2 is EKD. CDR3 length: 15 amino acids. The junction had 9 bases not matched to a gene; V was cut back by 6 bases and J by 1 base. The CDR3: CACFVLGVATDKLIF. The CDR3 nucleotides are TGTGCCTGTTTCGTACTGGGGGTCGCCACCGATAAACTCATCTTT.

The table lists this clone with a few counts. The V call is TRDV2, the J call TRDJ1; 13 bases are shared with TRDD3. Germline loops: CDR1 GEAIGNYY, CDR2 EKD. The CDR3 contains 17 residues. V lost 2 bases, J lost 2 bases, and 7 bases stayed unmatched. CDR3 region: CACDSVLGDTQTDKLIF. Written as DNA, the CDR3 is TGTGCCTGTGACAGTGTACTGGGGGATACGCAAACCGATAAACTCATCTTT.

This clone was seen more than once but under ten times. This DNA's translation differs at residue 3 from TCRdb's protein, which comes from a much larger clone; a read error is likely, and the protein shown is translated from the DNA. The chain links TRDV2 to TRDJ3, with a tentative D call TRDD3 (5 bases). The germline V gene encodes CDR1 GEAIGNYY and CDR2 EKD. This CDR3 is built from 18 residues. DNA of the CDR3: TGTGCCCGTGACACCCCCCAGGGGGGTTCCCTGGACACCCGACAGATGTTTTTC. Its translation: CARDTPQGGSLDTRQMFF.

The table lists this clone with a few counts. J is TRDJ1 and V is TRDV2; 11 bases line up with TRDD3. CDR1 is GEAIGNYY, CDR2 EKD, per germline. CDR3 length equals 19 residues. The V gene end was trimmed by 3 bases and the J gene end by 5 bases; junction bases not matched to a gene: 19. CDR3 coding DNA: TGTGCCTGTGACCCGGTAAGGCCTGGGGGATACCGGGCAGAGGATAAACTCATCTTT. Amino acids: CACDPVRPGGYRAEDKLIF.

This clone was counted only a few times. A far larger clone is only one base removed, so a read error is likely. This CDR3 is also generated by other DNA sequences in the sample. The rearrangement joins TRDV2 to TRDJ3, with TRDD3 matching 10 bases. The germline gives CDR1 GEAIGNYY, CDR2 EKD. The CDR3 is made up of 21 amino acids. V was clipped by 3 bases and J by 4 bases; unmatched bases: 17. In nucleotides, the CDR3 is TGTGCCTGTGACTCCGTAGAGGGGGATACGCGACCCACTTGGGACACCCGACAGATGTTTTTC. Translating it yields CACDSVEGDTRPTWDTRQMFF.

Worth noting for this clone: A far larger clone lies a single base away; this is likely a read error. The sample contains more than one DNA sequence encoding this CDR3. The rearrangement joins TRDV2 to TRDJ1; D not certain. Germline V gene sequence: CDR1 GEAIGNYY, CDR2 EKD. The CDR3 contains 15 residues. Here the CDR3 DNA reads TGTGCCTGTGACACCCTATCCGGTTACACCGATAAACTCATATTT. It specifies CACDTLSGYTDKLIF.

In its sample, this clone was seen a few times. The chain is built from TRDV2 and TRDJ1, with 11 positions matching TRDD3. Per germline, CDR1 GEAIGNYY and CDR2 EKD. J was trimmed by 0 bases and V by 3 bases; bases with no gene match: 11. The CDR3 has 18 residues. The CDR3 sequence is CACDPLDGGYENTDKLIF. CDR3 sequence (DNA): TGTGCCTGTGACCCCCTCGATGGGGGATACGAGAACACCGATAAACTCATCTTT.

This clone was counted a few times. This likely stems from a read error, as it lies one base from a far larger clone. Distinct nucleotide sequences in the sample also encode this CDR3. The chain carries TRDV2 and TRDJ3; 8 bases align to TRDD3. The CDR3 runs 19 residues. Germline CDR1 reads GEAIGNYY; CDR2 reads EKD. DNA for the CDR3: TGTGCCTGTGACACCACTGGGGGCTATAGCTCCTGGGATACCCGACAGATGTTTTTC. This codes for CACDTTGGYSSWDTRQMFF.

This clone appeared a few times. Translating this DNA gives a protein that differs at residue 11 from the TCRdb one, which belongs to a much larger clone; a read error is likely, and the protein shown is this translation. The chain uses TRDV2 and TRDJ1, with D perhaps matching TRDD3 (5 bases). This CDR3 comprises 16 residues. Germline CDR1 and CDR2: GEAIGNYY and EKD. Trimming cost V 0 bases and J 4 bases, with 17 bases left between them. CDR3 amino acids: CACDTVTRGYIDKLIF. The CDR3 bases are TGTGCCTGTGACACCGTGACGAGGGGGTACATCGATAAACTCATCTTT.

Note on this clone: The TCRdb record carries a much larger clone's protein, which differs from this DNA's translation at residue 11; a read error is the likely cause, and the protein listed here is the DNA translation. The same CDR3 is also encoded by other DNA sequences in this sample. The rearrangement joins TRDV2 to TRDJ1; TRDD3 matches 10 bases. The germline gives CDR1 GEAIGNYY, CDR2 EKD. The CDR3 sequence is 18 residues long. Unmatched junction bases numbered 11, after V lost 0 bases and J lost 2 bases. CDR3 region: CACDTLNLGDMQTDKLIF. The CDR3, as DNA: TGTGCCTGTGACACCTTAAACCTGGGGGATATGCAAACCGATAAACTCATCTTT.

This clone was recorded a few times. The protein TCRdb gives is from a much larger clone and does not agree with this DNA's translation at residue 3, likely a read error; the protein shown here comes from the DNA. The chain joins TRDV2 to TRDJ1, with 13 bases matching TRDD3. The CDR3 consists of 18 residues. Germline V CDR1 and CDR2: GEAIGNYY, EKD. The DNA of the CDR3 is TGTGCCGGTGACGCCGTACTGGGGGATACGCGGGACACCGATAAACTCATCTTT. Its protein product is CAGDAVLGDTRDTDKLIF.

This clone has only a few counts. A far larger clone is just one base off, so this is likely a read error. The same CDR3 also results from other DNA sequences found in this sample. This chain joins TRDV2 and TRDJ1; D may be TRDD3 (5 bases). From germline, CDR1 is GEAIGNYY and CDR2 EKD. This CDR3 is 15 amino acids long. The DNA for the CDR3 is TGCGCCTGTGACACCGTTGGAGATATAGGGGAGTCACTCATCTTT. Protein product: CACDTVGDIGESLIF.

As concerns this clone: The TCRdb record carries a much larger clone's protein, which differs from this DNA's translation at residue 8; a read error is the likely cause, and the protein listed here is the DNA translation. The chain recombines TRDV2 with TRDJ1; no clear D gene. V lost 0 bases, J lost 4 bases, and 14 bases lay in between. Germline V CDR1 and CDR2: GEAIGNYY, EKD. CDR3 length: 15 residues. The CDR3 DNA follows: TGTGCCTGTGACACCCTCGGGGCGGCCAACGATAAACTCATCTTT. Translating it yields CACDTLGAANDKLIF.

With regard to this clone: This likely traces to a read error, being one base from a far larger clone. The same CDR3 also results from other DNA sequences found in this sample. The chain has TRDV2 and TRDJ3; D uncertain. Trimming left V 0 bases short and J 0 bases short, with 11 bases between. From germline, CDR1 is GEAIGNYY and CDR2 EKD. The length of the CDR3 is 18 residues. DNA of the CDR3: TGTGCCTGTGACACCGGTTGGGTTAGCTCCTGGGACACCCGACAGATGTTTTTC. As protein: CACDTGWVSSWDTRQMFF.

The sample holds a few counts of this clone. One base separates it from a far larger clone, so it is likely a read error. Other nucleotide sequences from this sample produce the same CDR3. The chain combines TRDV2 with TRDJ1, with 8 bases that match TRDD3. CDR1 and CDR2 from the germline V gene are GEAIGNYY and EKD. This CDR3 has 17 residues. The CDR3 reads CACDTLLGDTRTDKLIF. As DNA, the CDR3 is TGCGCCTGTGACACCCTACTAGGGGATACAAGGACCGATAAACTCATCTTT.

This clone was detected ten times or more. This DNA's translation differs at residue 9 from TCRdb's protein, which comes from a much larger clone; a read error is likely, and the protein shown is translated from the DNA. This chain uses TRDV2 with TRDJ1; D may be TRDD3 (6 bases). The CDR3 sequence is 16 residues long. Per germline, CDR1 GEAIGNYY and CDR2 EKD. Trimming took 0 bases from V and 0 from J, leaving 13 bases between them. CDR3 sequence: CACDTVGGRNTDKLIF. CDR3 sequence (DNA): TGTGCCTGTGACACCGTTGGGGGGAGAAACACCGATAAACTCATCTTT.

Only a few counts were recorded for this clone. TCRdb's protein, taken from a much larger clone, differs from this DNA's translation at residue 10, likely owing to a read error; the protein displayed comes from the DNA. The chain couples TRDV2 to TRDJ1; D possibly corresponds to TRDD2 (5 bases). Germline CDR1 GEAIGNYY, CDR2 EKD. The CDR3 extends over 22 amino acids. The V and J ends lost 3 bases and 0 bases respectively, with 34 bases between them. Written as DNA, the CDR3 is TGTGCCTGTGACCCGCTTCCAAATCTGCCGGGTCGAACCCTTGGGAACACCGATAAACTCATCTTT. It encodes CACDPLPNLPGRTLGNTDKLIF.